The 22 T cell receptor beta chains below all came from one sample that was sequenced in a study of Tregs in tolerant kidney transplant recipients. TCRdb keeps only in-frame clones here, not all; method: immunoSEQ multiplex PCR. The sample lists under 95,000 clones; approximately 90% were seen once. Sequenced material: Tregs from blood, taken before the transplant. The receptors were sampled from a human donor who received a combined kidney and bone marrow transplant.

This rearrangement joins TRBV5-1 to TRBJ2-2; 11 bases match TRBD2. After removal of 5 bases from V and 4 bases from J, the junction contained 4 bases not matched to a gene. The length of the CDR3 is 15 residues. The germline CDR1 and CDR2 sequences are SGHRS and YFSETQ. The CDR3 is CASSPGTSGTGELFF. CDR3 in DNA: TGCGCCAGCAGTCCCGGGACTAGCGGCACCGGGGAGCTGTTTTTT.

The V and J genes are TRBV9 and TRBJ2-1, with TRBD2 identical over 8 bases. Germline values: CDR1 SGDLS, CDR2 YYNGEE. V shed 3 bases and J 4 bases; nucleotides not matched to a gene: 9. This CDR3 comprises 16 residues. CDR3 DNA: TGTGCCAGCAGCGGGAACCCGGGACTAGGATACAATGAGCAGTTCTTC. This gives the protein CASSGNPGLGYNEQFF. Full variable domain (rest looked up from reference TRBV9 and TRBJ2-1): DSGVTQTPKHLITATGQRVTLRCSPRSGDLSVYWYQQSLDQGLQFLIQYYNGEERAKGNILERFSAQQFPDLHSELNLSSLELGDSALYFCASSGNPGLGYNEQFFGPGTRLTVL.

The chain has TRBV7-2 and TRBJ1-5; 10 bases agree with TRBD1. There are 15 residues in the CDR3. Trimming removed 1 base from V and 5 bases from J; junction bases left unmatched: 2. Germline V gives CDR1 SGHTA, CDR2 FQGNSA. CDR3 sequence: CASSLEGTGDQPQHF. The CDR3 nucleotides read TGTGCCAGCAGCTTAGAAGGGACAGGGGATCAGCCCCAGCATTTT. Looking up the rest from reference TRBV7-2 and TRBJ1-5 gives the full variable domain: GAGVSQSPSNKVTEKGKDVELRCDPISGHTALYWYRQSLGQGLEFLIYFQGNSAPDKSGLPSDRFSAERTGGSVSTLTIQRTQQEDSAVYLCASSLEGTGDQPQHFGDGTRLSIL.

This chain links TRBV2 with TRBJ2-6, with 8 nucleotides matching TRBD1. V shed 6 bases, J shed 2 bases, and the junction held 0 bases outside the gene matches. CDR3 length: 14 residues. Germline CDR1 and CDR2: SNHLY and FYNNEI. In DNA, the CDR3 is TGTGCCAGCAGACAGGGGGCTGGGGCCAACGTCCTGACTTTC. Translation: CASRQGAGANVLTF.

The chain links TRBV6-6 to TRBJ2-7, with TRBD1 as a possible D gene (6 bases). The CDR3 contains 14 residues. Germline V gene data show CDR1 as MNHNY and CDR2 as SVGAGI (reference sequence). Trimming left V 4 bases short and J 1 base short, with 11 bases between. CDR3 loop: CASSWTDKSYEQYF. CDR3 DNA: TGTGCCAGCAGTTGGACAGATAAGTCCTACGAGCAGTACTTC.

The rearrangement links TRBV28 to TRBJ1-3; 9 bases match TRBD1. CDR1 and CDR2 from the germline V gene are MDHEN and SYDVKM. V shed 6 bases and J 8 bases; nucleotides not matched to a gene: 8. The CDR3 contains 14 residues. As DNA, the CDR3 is TGTGCCAGCAGCTCGGGACAGGGTTTTTACACCATATATTTT. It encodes CASSSGQGFYTIYF. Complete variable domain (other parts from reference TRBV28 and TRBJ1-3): DVKVTQSSRYLVKRTGEKVFLECVQDMDHENMFWYRQDPGLGLRLIYFSYDVKMKEKGDIPEGYSVSREKKERFSLILESASTNQTSMYLCASSSGQGFYTIYFGEGSWLTVV.

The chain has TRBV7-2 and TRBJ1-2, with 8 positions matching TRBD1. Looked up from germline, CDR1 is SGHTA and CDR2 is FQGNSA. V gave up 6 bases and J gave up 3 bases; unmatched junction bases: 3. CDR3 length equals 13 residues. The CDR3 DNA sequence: TGTGCCAGCAGACCGACAGGGGACTATGGCTACACCTTC. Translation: CASRPTGDYGYTF.

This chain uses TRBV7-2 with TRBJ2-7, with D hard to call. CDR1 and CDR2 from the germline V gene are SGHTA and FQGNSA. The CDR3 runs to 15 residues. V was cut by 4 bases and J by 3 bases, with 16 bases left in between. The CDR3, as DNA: TGTGCCAGCAGCTCCAATTACAAAAAGAGCTACGAGCAGTACTTC. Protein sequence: CASSSNYKKSYEQYF.

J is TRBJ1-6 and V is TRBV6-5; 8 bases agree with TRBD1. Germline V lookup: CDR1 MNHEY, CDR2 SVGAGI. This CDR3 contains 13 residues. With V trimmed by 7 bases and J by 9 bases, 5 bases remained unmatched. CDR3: CASTGTGASPLHF. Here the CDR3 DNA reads TGTGCCAGCACCGGGACAGGCGCTTCACCCCTCCACTTT.

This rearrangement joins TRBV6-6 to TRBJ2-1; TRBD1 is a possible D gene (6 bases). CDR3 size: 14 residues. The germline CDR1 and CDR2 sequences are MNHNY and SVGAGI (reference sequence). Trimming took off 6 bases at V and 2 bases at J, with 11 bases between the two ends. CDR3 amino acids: CASRDTGTYNEQFF. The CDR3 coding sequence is TGTGCCAGCAGGGATACAGGGACCTACAATGAGCAGTTCTTC.

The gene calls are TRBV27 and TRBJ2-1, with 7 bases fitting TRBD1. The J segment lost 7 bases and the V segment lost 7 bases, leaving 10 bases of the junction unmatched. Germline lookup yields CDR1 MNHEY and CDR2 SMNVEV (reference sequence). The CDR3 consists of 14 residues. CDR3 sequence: CASTPTDRRNEQFF. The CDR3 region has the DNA TGTGCCAGCACCCCCACGGACAGGAGGAATGAGCAGTTCTTC.

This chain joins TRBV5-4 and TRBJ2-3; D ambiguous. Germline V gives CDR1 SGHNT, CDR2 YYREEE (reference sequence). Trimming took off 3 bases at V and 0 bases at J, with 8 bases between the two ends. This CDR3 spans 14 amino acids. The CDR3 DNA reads TGTGCCAGCAGCTCGGAGATAAGCACAGATACGCAGTATTTT. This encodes CASSSEISTDTQYF.

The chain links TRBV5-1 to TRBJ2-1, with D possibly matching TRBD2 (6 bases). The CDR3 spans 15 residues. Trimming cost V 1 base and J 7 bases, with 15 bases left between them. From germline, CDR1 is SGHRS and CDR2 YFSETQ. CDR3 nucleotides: TGCGCCAGCAGCTTGATTCCCTTGCGGGAAAATGAGCAGTTCTTC. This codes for CASSLIPLRENEQFF.

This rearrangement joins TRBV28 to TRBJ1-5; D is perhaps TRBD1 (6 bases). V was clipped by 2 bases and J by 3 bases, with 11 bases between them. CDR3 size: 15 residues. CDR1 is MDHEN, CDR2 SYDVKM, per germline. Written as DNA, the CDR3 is TGTGCCAGCAGTTTACCAGGACAGCTCAATCAGCCCCAGCATTTT. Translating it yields CASSLPGQLNQPQHF. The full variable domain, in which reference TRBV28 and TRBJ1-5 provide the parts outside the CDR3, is DVKVTQSSRYLVKRTGEKVFLECVQDMDHENMFWYRQDPGLGLRLIYFSYDVKMKEKGDIPEGYSVSREKKERFSLILESASTNQTSMYLCASSLPGQLNQPQHFGDGTRLSIL.

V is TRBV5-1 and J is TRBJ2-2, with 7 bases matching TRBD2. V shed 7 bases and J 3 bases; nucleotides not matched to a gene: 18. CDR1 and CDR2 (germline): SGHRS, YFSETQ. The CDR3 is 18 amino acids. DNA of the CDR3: TGCGCCAGCCGCAGCGGGACTACCCTTAAGGTGTACACCGGGGAGCTGTTTTTT. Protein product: CASRSGTTLKVYTGELFF.

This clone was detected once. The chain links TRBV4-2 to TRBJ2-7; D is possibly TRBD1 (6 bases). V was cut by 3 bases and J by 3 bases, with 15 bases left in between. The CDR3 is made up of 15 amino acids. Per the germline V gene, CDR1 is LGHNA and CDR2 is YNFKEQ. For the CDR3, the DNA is TGTGCCAGCAGCCAGACAGGTGGCGGTAGCTACGAGCAGTACTTC. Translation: CASSQTGGGSYEQYF.

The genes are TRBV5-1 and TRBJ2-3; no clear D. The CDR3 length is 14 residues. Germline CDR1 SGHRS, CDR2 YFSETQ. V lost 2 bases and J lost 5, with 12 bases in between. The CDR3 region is CASSFRALRDTQYF. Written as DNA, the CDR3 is TGCGCCAGCAGCTTCCGGGCCCTTAGAGATACGCAGTATTTT.

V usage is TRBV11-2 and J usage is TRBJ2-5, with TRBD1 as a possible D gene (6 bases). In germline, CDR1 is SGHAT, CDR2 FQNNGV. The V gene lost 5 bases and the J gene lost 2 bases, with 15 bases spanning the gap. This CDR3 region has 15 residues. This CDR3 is CASSPTGLMQETQYF. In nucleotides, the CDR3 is TGTGCCAGCAGCCCTACAGGGCTCATGCAAGAGACCCAGTACTTC.

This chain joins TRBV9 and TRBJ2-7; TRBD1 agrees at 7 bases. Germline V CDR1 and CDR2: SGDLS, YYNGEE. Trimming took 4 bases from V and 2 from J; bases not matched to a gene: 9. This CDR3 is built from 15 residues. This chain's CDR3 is CASSRLPGQPYEQYF. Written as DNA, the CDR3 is TGTGCCAGCAGCCGACTTCCGGGACAGCCCTACGAGCAGTACTTC. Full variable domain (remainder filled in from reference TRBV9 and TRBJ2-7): DSGVTQTPKHLITATGQRVTLRCSPRSGDLSVYWYQQSLDQGLQFLIQYYNGEERAKGNILERFSAQQFPDLHSELNLSSLELGDSALYFCASSRLPGQPYEQYFGPGTRLTVT.

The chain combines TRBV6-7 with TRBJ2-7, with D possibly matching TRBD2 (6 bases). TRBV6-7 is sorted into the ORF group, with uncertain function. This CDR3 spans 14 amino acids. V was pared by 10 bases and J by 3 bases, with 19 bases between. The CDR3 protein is CATTPASADYEQYF. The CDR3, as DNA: TGTGCCACCACCCCGGCTAGCGCTGACTACGAGCAGTACTTC.

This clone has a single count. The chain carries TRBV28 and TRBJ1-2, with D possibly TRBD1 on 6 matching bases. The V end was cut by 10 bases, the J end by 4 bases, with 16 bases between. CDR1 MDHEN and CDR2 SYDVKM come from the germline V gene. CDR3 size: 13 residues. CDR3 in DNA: TGTGCCACCCTGGACAGTCACTCCTATGGCTACACCTTC. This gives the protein CATLDSHSYGYTF.

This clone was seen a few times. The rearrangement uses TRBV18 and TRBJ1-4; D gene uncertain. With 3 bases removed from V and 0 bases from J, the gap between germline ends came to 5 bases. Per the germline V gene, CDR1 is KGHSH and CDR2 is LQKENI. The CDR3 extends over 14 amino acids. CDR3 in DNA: TGTGCCAGCTCACCGACGGCAACTAATGAAAAACTGTTTTTT. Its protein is CASSPTATNEKLFF.